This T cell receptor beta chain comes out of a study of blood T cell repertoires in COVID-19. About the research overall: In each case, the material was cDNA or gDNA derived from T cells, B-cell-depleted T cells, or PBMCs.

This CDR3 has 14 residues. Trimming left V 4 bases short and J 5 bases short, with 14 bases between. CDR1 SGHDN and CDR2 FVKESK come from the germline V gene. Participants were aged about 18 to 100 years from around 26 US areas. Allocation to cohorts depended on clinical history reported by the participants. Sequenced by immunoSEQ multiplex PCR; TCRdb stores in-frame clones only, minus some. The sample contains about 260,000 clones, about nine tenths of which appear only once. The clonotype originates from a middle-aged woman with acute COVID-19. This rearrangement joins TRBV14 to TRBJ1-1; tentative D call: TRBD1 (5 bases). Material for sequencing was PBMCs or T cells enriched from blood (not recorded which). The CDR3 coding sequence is TGTGCCAGCAGCCCACAGGTGACTCCTACTGAAGCTTTCTTT. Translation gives CASSPQVTPTEAFF.